This TCR beta chain originates from a study of blood T cell repertoires in COVID-19. At the level of the study: Spain, Italy and the United States supplied samples that represented acute and convalescent COVID-19. T cells, B-cell-depleted T cells, or PBMCs provided the cDNA or gDNA that served as material.

This clone occurred once. The germline V gene has CDR1 LGHDT and CDR2 YNNKEL (reference sequence). The CDR3 has 15 amino acids. Trimming removed 3 bases from V and 10 bases from J; junction bases left unmatched: 6. Seattle patients were enrolled during active infection and followed longitudinally. Authors' analysis steps: Amplification of reference gene primers was used by the study to estimate nucleated cell counts. Using immunoSEQ multiplex PCR, the repertoire was profiled, and TCRdb retains in-frame clones only, with some absent. Clone size and V and J calls were adopted from that table, with D and trimming inferred from the DNA. Here the sample spans about 230,000 clones, around 80% being singletons.

The V gene is TRBV3-1 (or the pseudogene TRBV3-2), the J gene TRBJ2-1, with 13 bases matching TRBD2. Material for sequencing was peripheral blood. The sequence came from a woman in her twenties or thirties with COVID-19, enrolled during active disease. CDR3 coding DNA: TGTGCCAGCAGCCAGGGACTAGCGGGGAATGTGGAGCAGTTCTTC. Encoded protein: CASSQGLAGNVEQFF.